The 21 T cell receptor beta chains in this list originate from one sample, sequenced in a study of T cells in Graves' hyperthyroidism and ophthalmopathy (dated by TCRdb to the late 2010s). Library prep was done by multiplex PCR. Sequencer: Illumina HiSeq 2000. The TCR beta CDR3 regions were amplified from the RNA transcripts. The first round of RT-PCR for the TCR CDR3 was performed with the HTBI primer set and the Qiagen OneStep RT-PCR kit. TCRdb handled the public reads itself, with Q25 trimming in fastp and clone calling in MiXCR, and kept productive beta chains. Rows are combined by CDR3 protein, so each entry shows the most common genes and DNA. A total of under 400,000 distinct CDR3 sequences appear in this sample, 11% to 15% of them only once. The top ten clonotypes cover 8% to 13% of the sample. Specimen: blood. Receptor source: an older woman with Graves' hyperthyroidism.

On this clonotype itself: A much larger clone differs by one base, so this may be a read error. The genes are TRBV18 and TRBJ2-1, with 8 bases fitting TRBD2. This CDR3 contains 16 residues. CDR1 is KGHSH, CDR2 LQKENI, per germline. The DNA for the CDR3 is TGTACCAGCTCACCACCTCTGGGGACTAGGGACAATGAGCAGTTCTTC. This sequence encodes CTSSPPLGTRDNEQFF.

This clonotype was seen a handful of times. A much larger clone sits a single nucleotide away, making a read error possible. The chain joins TRBV24-1 to TRBJ2-5; 7 nucleotides align to TRBD1. This CDR3 is built from 15 residues. Trimming took 3 bases from V and 4 from J; bases not matched to a gene: 7. Germline V CDR1 and CDR2: KGHDR, SFDVKD. DNA for the CDR3: TGTGCCACCAGTGATCCCATAGGGGGCTTAGAGACCCAGTACTTC. Residues: CATSDPIGGLETQYF.

This clonotype was picked up many times. The J gene is TRBJ2-1, the V gene TRBV24-1; maybe TRBD1 (5 bases). CDR1 KGHDR and CDR2 SFDVKD come from the germline V gene. The CDR3 sequence is 14 residues long. The germline V and J ends were trimmed by 5 bases and 5 bases, with 12 bases remaining between them. In DNA, the CDR3 is TGTGCCACCAGTGTGGCAGGGTCCCACAATGAGCAGTTCTTC. Translating gives CATSVAGSHNEQFF.

This clonotype was observed at least ten times. The rearrangement uses TRBV20-1 and TRBJ1-1; weak D call: TRBD1 (5 bases). Trimming removed 6 bases from V and 6 bases from J, with 14 bases in between. Germline CDR1 and CDR2: DFQATT and SNEGSKA (reference sequence). The CDR3 has 12 amino acids. The CDR3 loop reads CSAIGHSSEAFF. The DNA of the CDR3 is TGCAGTGCCATCGGACATAGCTCTGAAGCTTTCTTT.

There are many counts of this clonotype. The chain employs TRBV3-1 and TRBJ2-5; 7 nucleotides match TRBD1. The CDR3 consists of 15 residues. Germline trimming cut 6 bases from V and 4 bases from J; bases unmatched to any gene: 11. Per germline, CDR1 LGHDT and CDR2 YNNKEL (reference sequence). The CDR3 nucleotides are TGTGCCAGCAGTCCACCTGACAGGGTCGCAGAGACCCAGTACTTC. This encodes CASSPPDRVAETQYF.

Ten or more counts support this clonotype. The V gene is TRBV19, the J gene TRBJ2-7; 7 bases agree with TRBD1. The junction had 13 bases not matched to a gene; V was cut back by 7 bases and J by 4 bases. Per germline, CDR1 LNHDA and CDR2 SQIVND (reference sequence). This CDR3 region has 15 residues. CDR3 coding DNA: TGTGCCAGTAACCCGGGAACAGGGGATTTGTACGAGCAGTACTTC. Translation gives CASNPGTGDLYEQYF. Complete variable domain (other parts from reference TRBV19 and TRBJ2-7): DGGITQSPKYLFRKEGQNVTLSCEQNLNHDAMYWYRQDPGQGLRLIYYSQIVNDFQKGDIAEGYSVSREKKESFPLTVTSAQKNPTAFYLCASNPGTGDLYEQYFGPGTRLTVT.

The V and J genes are TRBV6-1 and TRBJ1-5; D unclear. From germline, CDR1 is MNHNS and CDR2 SASEGT. Trimming left V 7 bases short and J 5 bases short, with 15 bases between. The CDR3 has 14 residues. CDR3 in DNA: TGTGCCAGCACGGCGGCTTGGGGAGATCAGCCCCAGCATTTT. Translated, it gives CASTAAWGDQPQHF.

In this sample, this clonotype turned up a few times. The CDR3 coding sequence is TGTGCCAGTAGTATCACGGAGTACGAGCAGTACTTC. Residues: CASSITEYEQYF. The V gene is TRBV19, the J gene TRBJ2-7; D call uncertain. CDR3 length: 12 amino acids. In germline, CDR1 is LNHDA, CDR2 SQIVND (reference sequence). V was clipped by 3 bases and J by 4 bases, with 7 bases between them.

This rearrangement joins TRBV6-1 to TRBJ1-1, with 9 bases matching TRBD1. CDR1 is MNHNS and CDR2 is SASEGT in the germline V gene. After removal of 6 bases from V and 5 bases from J, the junction contained 4 bases not matched to a gene. The CDR3 loop spans 13 amino acids. CDR3 residues: CASRQGAWTEAFF. In nucleotides, the CDR3 is TGTGCCAGCAGACAGGGGGCTTGGACTGAAGCTTTCTTT.

This clonotype was seen ten or more times. The chain uses TRBV6-5 and TRBJ2-5; no clear D gene. The germline V and J ends were trimmed by 0 bases and 1 base, with 9 bases remaining between them. CDR3 length: 15 residues. Germline CDR1 and CDR2: MNHEY and SVGAGI. The CDR3 bases are TGTGCCAGCAGTTACTCCACGGGCGGCCAAGAGACCCAGTACTTC. Residues: CASSYSTGGQETQYF.

This clonotype has more than one count but fewer than ten. The chain uses TRBV29-1 and TRBJ1-1; D perhaps matches TRBD1 (6 bases). This CDR3 spans 14 amino acids. The V end was cut by 4 bases, the J end by 1 base, with 13 bases between. The V gene's germline CDR1 is SQVTM and CDR2 ANQGSEA. This chain's CDR3 is CSVAPGQSNTEAFF. CDR3 bases: TGCAGCGTTGCTCCTGGACAGTCGAACACTGAAGCTTTCTTT.

This clonotype was found many times. The chain recombines TRBV3-1 with TRBJ2-1, with TRBD2 matching over 11 bases. The CDR3 consists of 16 residues. Germline-derived CDR1 and CDR2 are LGHDT and YNNKEL (reference sequence). With V trimmed by 0 bases and J by 6 bases, 4 bases remained unmatched. CDR3 amino acids: CASSQELAGAGNEQFF. The DNA for the CDR3 is TGTGCCAGCAGCCAAGAACTAGCGGGAGCGGGCAATGAGCAGTTCTTC.

The rearrangement uses TRBV12-3 or TRBV12-4 and TRBJ2-1; 7 bases line up with TRBD2. This CDR3 comprises 14 residues. With V trimmed by 3 bases and J by 7 bases, 6 bases remained unmatched. CDR3 protein: CASSFGREKNEQFF. CDR3 DNA: TGTGCCAGCAGTTTCGGGCGGGAGAAGAATGAGCAGTTCTTC.

The V and J genes are TRBV19 and TRBJ1-1; no clear D. CDR1 and CDR2 from the germline V gene are LNHDA and SQIVND (reference sequence). Trimming took off 3 bases at V and 10 bases at J, with 12 bases between the two ends. This CDR3 has 12 residues. The CDR3 here is CASSMDSGRAFF. CDR3 bases: TGTGCCAGTAGTATGGACTCCGGGAGAGCTTTCTTT.

About this clonotype itself: A single base separates this from a much larger clone, so it may be a read error. The rearrangement uses TRBV18 and TRBJ2-1; D might be TRBD2 (6 bases). Germline V gene sequence: CDR1 KGHSH, CDR2 LQKENI. The CDR3 spans 13 residues. DNA of the CDR3: TGTGCCAGCTCGCATAGACTAGAAGGGGAGCGGTTCTTC. This encodes CASSHRLEGERFF.

At least ten counts were recorded for this clonotype. The rearrangement links TRBV5-5 to TRBJ2-7, with D perhaps TRBD2 (6 bases). Trimming cost V 4 bases and J 4 bases, with 21 bases left between them. The CDR3 consists of 16 residues. From germline, CDR1 is SGHKS and CDR2 YYEKEE (reference sequence). The CDR3: CASSPVAEIFLYEQYF. CDR3 DNA sequence: TGTGCCAGCAGCCCTGTAGCGGAGATTTTCCTGTACGAGCAGTACTTC.

This clonotype was seen repeatedly, ten times or more. The chain uses TRBV3-1 and TRBJ2-2; 14 bases map to TRBD2. Germline-derived CDR1 and CDR2 are LGHDT and YNNKEL (reference sequence). Germline trimming cut 0 bases from V and 7 bases from J; bases unmatched to any gene: 10. This CDR3 contains 19 residues. The CDR3 spells CASSQDVMGLAGAGGELFF. The CDR3 DNA reads TGTGCCAGCAGCCAAGATGTAATGGGACTAGCGGGAGCAGGCGGGGAGCTGTTTTTT. The whole variable domain, filled in from reference TRBV3-1 and TRBJ2-2, reads DTAVSQTPKYLVTQMGNDKSIKCEQNLGHDTMYWYKQDSKKFLKIMFSYNNKELIINETVPNRFSPKSPDKAHLNLHINSLELGDSAVYFCASSQDVMGLAGAGGELFFGEGSRLTVL.

This clonotype was counted at least ten times. The chain joins TRBV3-1 to TRBJ1-5, with D hard to call. From germline, CDR1 is LGHDT and CDR2 YNNKEL (reference sequence). Trimming took 1 base from V and 0 from J, leaving 7 bases between them. There are 15 residues in the CDR3. Here the CDR3 DNA reads TGTGCCAGCAGCCAAGGGGCAGCTAGCAATCAGCCCCAGCATTTT. Translated, it gives CASSQGAASNQPQHF. The full variable domain, its missing parts supplied by reference TRBV3-1 and TRBJ1-5, is DTAVSQTPKYLVTQMGNDKSIKCEQNLGHDTMYWYKQDSKKFLKIMFSYNNKELIINETVPNRFSPKSPDKAHLNLHINSLELGDSAVYFCASSQGAASNQPQHFGDGTRLSIL.

V and J are TRBV6-1 and TRBJ2-4; D gene ambiguous. This CDR3 spans 15 amino acids. Germline CDR1 is MNHNS and CDR2 is SASEGT. V was pared by 6 bases and J by 0 bases, with 12 bases between. The CDR3 region has the DNA TGTGCCAGCAGACCTTGGGCCATAGCCAAAAACATTCAGTACTTC. Protein product: CASRPWAIAKNIQYF.

In DNA, the CDR3 is TGTGCCAGCAGCACAGGGACTACCAGCACAGATACGCAGTATTTT. Translated: CASSTGTTSTDTQYF. The chain links TRBV9 to TRBJ2-3, with D possibly TRBD2 on 7 matching bases. This CDR3 contains 15 residues. Germline CDR1 and CDR2: SGDLS and YYNGEE. V was shortened by 4 bases and J by 0 bases, with 12 bases between the two germline ends.

This clonotype was recorded many times. The rearrangement uses TRBV15 and TRBJ2-7, with D possibly being TRBD2 (6 bases). V shed 5 bases and J shed 1 base, with 12 bases lying between them. The CDR3 totals 14 residues. Germline V CDR1 and CDR2: LNHNV, YYDKDF (reference sequence). The CDR3 is CATSPGLYSYEQYF. DNA for the CDR3: TGTGCCACCAGCCCGGGACTTTATTCCTACGAGCAGTACTTC.